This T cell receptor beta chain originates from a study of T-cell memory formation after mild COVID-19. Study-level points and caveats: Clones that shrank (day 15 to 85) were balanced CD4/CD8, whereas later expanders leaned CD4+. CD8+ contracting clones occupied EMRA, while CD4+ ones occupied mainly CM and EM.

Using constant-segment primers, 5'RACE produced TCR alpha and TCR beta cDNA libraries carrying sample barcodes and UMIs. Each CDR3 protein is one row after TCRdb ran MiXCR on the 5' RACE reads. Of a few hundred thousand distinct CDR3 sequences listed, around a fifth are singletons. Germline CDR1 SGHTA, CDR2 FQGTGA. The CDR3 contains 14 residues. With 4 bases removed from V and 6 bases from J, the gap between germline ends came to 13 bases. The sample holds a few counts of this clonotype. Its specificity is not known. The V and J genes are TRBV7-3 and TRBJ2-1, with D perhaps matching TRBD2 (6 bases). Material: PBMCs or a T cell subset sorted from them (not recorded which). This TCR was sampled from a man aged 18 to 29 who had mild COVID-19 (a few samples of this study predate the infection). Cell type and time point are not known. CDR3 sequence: CASSSLGGANEQFF. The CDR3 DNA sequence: TGTGCCAGCAGCTCACTCGGGGGTGCCAATGAGCAGTTCTTC.